This TCR beta chain was retrieved from a study of human T cells and chemical hapten exposure. The sample's time point: patch test 1, 2 weeks after DPC sensitization. As for treatment: therapeutic diphenylcyclopropenone sensitization with weekly scalp DPC. Alopecia patients between 18 and 70 years old and suitable for DPC were used as donors. Germline loops: CDR1 MNHEY, CDR2 SVGAGI. Trimming shortened V by 0 bases and J by 2 bases, and 17 bases separated the two germline ends. The CDR3 sequence is 18 residues long. This clonotype was observed many times. TCRdb redid the calling of the RACE reads with MiXCR, one entry per CDR3 protein. The table lists about 380,000 distinct CDR3 sequences, roughly 4.8% of them singletons.

The sample was whole blood, taken in connection with sensitization to the hapten diphenylcyclopropenone (DPC). This chain uses TRBV6-5 with TRBJ1-3; possible D gene TRBD1, 5 bases. The clonotype comes from a woman between 50 and 59 years old with alopecia areata. Some clones in this sample may be carry-over from other donors' samples. DNA of the CDR3: TGTGCCAGCAGTTACTCCCCCGCGACAGCGTGGACTGGAAACACCATATATTTT. The encoded protein is CASSYSPATAWTGNTIYF.